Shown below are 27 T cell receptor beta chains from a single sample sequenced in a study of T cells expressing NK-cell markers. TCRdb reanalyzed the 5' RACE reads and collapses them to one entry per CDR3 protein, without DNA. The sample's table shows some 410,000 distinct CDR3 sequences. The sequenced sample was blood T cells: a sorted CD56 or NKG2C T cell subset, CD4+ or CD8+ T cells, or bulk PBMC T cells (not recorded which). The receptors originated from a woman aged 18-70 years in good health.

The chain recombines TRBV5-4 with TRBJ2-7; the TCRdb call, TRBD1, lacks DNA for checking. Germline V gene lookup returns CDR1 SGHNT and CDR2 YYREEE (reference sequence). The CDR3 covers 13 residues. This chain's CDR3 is CASRRTDTYEQYF.

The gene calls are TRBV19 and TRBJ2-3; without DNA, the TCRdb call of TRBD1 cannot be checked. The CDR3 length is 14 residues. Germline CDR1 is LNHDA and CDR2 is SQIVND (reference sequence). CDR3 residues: CASSITSGLDTQYF.

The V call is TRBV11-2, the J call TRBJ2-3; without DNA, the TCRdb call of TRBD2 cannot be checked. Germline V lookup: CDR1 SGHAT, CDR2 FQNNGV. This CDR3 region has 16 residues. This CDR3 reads CASSELTSGSTDTQYF.

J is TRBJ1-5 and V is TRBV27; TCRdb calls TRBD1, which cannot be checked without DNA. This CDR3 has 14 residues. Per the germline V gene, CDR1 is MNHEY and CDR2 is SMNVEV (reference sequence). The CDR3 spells CASSFRDGNQPQHF.

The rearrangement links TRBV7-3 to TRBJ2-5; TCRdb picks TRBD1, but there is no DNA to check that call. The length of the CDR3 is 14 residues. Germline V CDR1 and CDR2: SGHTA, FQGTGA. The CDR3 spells CASSPAAHQETQYF.

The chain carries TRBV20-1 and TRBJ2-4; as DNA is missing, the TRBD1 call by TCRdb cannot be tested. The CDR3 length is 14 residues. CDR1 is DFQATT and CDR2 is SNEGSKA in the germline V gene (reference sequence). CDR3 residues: CSAKNRDILNIQYF.

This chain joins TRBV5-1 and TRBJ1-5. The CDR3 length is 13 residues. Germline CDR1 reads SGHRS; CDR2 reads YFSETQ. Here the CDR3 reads CASSLAGDQPQHF.

This chain's CDR3 is CASSQADYTDEQFF. The chain couples TRBV4-3 to TRBJ2-1; the D gene TCRdb calls, TRBD2, cannot be checked with no DNA. The germline gives CDR1 LGHNA, CDR2 YSLEER. The CDR3 loop spans 14 amino acids.

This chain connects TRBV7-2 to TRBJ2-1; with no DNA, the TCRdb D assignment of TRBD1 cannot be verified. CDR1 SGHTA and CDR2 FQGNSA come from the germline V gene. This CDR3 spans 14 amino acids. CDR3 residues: CASSLEPGVNEQFF.

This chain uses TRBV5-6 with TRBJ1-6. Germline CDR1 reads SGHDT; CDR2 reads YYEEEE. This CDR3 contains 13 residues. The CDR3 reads CASSQDGDSPLHF.

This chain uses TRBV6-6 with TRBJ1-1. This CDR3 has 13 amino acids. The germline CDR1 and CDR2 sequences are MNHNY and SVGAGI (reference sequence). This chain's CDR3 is CASSDRSDTEAFF.

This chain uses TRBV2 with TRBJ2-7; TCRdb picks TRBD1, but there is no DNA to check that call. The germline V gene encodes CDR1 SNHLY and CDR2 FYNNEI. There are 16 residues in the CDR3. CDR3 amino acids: CASSPDFPSGRYEQYF.

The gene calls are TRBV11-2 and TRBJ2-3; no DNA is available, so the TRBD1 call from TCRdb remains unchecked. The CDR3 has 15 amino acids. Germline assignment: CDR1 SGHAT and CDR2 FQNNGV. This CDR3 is CASSLDGISTDTQYF.

The chain's CDR3 is CASRNRDRGGRNIQYF. The chain joins TRBV6-1 to TRBJ2-4; the D call of TRBD1 rests on TCRdb alone, since no DNA is present to check it. Germline CDR1 reads MNHNS; CDR2 reads SASEGT. CDR3 length equals 16 residues.

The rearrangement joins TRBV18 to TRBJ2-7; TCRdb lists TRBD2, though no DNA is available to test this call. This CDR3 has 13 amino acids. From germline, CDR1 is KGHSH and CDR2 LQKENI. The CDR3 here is CASSPPKGGSTNF.

This CDR3 reads CAITGQGRNTIYF. The chain employs TRBV10-3 and TRBJ1-3; the D gene TCRdb calls, TRBD1, cannot be checked with no DNA. The germline CDR1 and CDR2 sequences are ENHRY and SYGVKD. The CDR3 has 13 residues.

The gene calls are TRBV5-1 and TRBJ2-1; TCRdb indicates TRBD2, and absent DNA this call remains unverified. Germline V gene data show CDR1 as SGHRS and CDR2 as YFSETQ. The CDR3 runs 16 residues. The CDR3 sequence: CASSWGERGINNEQFF.

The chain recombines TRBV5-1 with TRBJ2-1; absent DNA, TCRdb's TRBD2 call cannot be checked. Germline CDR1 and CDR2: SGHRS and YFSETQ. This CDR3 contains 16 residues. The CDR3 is CASGRTSGAHYNEQFF.

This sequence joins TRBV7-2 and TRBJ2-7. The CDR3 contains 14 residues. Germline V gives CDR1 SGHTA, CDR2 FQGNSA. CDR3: CASSLAYITYEQYF. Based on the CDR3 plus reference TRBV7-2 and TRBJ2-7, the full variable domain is GAGVSQSPSNKVTEKGKDVELRCDPISGHTALYWYRQSLGQGLEFLIYFQGNSAPDKSGLPSDRFSAERTGGSVSTLTIQRTQQEDSAVYLCASSLAYITYEQYFGPGTRLTVT.

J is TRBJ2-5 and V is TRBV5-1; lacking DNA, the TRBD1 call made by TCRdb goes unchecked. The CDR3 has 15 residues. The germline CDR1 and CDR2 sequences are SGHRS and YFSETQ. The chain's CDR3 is CASSGLTGRQETQYF. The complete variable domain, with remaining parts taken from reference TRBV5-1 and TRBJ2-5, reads KAGVTQTPRYLIKTRGQQVTLSCSPISGHRSVSWYQQTPGQGLQFLFEYFSETQRNKGNFPGRFSGRQFSNSRSEMNVSTLELGDSALYLCASSGLTGRQETQYFGPGTRLLVL.

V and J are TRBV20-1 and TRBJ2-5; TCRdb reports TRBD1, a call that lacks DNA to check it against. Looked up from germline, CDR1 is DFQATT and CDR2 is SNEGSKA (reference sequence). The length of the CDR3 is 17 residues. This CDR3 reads CSARDYLAGGLQETQYF.

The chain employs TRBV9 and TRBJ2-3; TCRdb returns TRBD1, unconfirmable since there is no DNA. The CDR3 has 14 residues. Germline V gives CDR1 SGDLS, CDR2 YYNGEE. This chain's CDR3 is CASSVLTGGDTQYF.

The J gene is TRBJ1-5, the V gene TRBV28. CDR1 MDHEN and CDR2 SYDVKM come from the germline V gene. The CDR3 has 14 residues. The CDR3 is CASSLLIAARPQHF.

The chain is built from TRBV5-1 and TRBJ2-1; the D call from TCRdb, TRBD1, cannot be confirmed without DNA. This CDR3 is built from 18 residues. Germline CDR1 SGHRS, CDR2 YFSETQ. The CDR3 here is CASSLAKYEGLVSNEQFF.

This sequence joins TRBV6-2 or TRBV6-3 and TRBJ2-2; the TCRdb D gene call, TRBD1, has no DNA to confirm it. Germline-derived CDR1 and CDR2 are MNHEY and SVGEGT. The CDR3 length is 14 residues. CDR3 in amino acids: CASRPQGDTGELFF.

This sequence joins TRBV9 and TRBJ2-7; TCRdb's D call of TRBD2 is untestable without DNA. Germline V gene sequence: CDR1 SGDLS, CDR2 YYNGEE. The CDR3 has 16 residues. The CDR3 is CASSVEAGLAAEEQYF.

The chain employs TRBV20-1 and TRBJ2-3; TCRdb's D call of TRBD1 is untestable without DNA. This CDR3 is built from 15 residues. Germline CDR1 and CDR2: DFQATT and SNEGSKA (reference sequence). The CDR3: CSARTPGQRTDTQYF.